This entry lists 20 T cell receptor beta chains sequenced from one sample in a study of CD4 T cells in relation to SARS-CoV-2 and coronaviruses. Their antigen targets remain unknown. Before the COVID-19 pandemic, during about 2010-2019, CD4+ T cells were taken from unexposed donors. Isolation of CD4+ T cells took place after nine to ten days in culture. Assay: immunoSEQ multiplex PCR; the TCRdb copy retains only in-frame clones and omits some. The data show 9,500 to 11,000 clones, approximately 78% seen once. Sequenced input: CD4+ T cells from PBMCs, cultured in vitro. The receptors come from a human donor in good health.

The chain uses TRBV4-3 and TRBJ2-4, with D perhaps TRBD1 (6 bases). The CDR3 is 17 amino acids. The V and J ends lost 3 bases and 6 bases respectively, with 21 bases between them. CDR1 and CDR2 from the germline V gene are LGHNA and YSLEER. The CDR3 DNA sequence: TGCGCCAGCAGCCAGGATTTACCTGGACAGCCTGGAAACATTCAGTACTTC. It specifies CASSQDLPGQPGNIQYF.

CDR3 loop: CASSPRTSGGYEQYF. The DNA for the CDR3 is TGTGCCAGCAGCCCTAGGACCAGCGGGGGATACGAGCAGTACTTC. The V and J genes are TRBV11-2 and TRBJ2-7, with 8 bases identical to TRBD2. Unmatched junction bases numbered 10, after V lost 5 bases and J lost 4 bases. Germline CDR1 SGHAT, CDR2 FQNNGV. The CDR3 loop spans 15 amino acids.

The chain recombines TRBV29-1 with TRBJ2-1; weak D call: TRBD1 (6 bases). CDR1 and CDR2 from the germline V gene are SQVTM and ANQGSEA. There are 11 residues in the CDR3. Trimming removed 6 bases from V and 9 bases from J, with 12 bases in between. In DNA, the CDR3 is TGCAGCGTGGGGGCTAGTGGTGAGCAGTTCTTC. This translates into CSVGASGEQFF.

V is TRBV6-6 and J is TRBJ2-5; D is unclear. This CDR3 is built from 14 residues. CDR1 and CDR2 (germline): MNHNY, SVGAGI (reference sequence). Between the trimmed V and J ends, which lost 0 bases and 1 base, there was a span of 6 bases. The CDR3 coding sequence is TGTGCCAGCAGTTACTCCCAGGTCCAAGAGACCCAGTACTTC. Protein product: CASSYSQVQETQYF.

V is TRBV4-3 and J is TRBJ2-1, with 14 positions matching TRBD2. Germline V gene data show CDR1 as LGHNA and CDR2 as YSLEER. The ends lost 0 bases at V and 5 bases at J; junction bases unmatched: 6. The CDR3 runs to 18 residues. The CDR3 sequence: CASSQDMGLAGANNEQFF. The CDR3 region has the DNA TGCGCCAGCAGCCAAGATATGGGACTAGCGGGGGCAAACAATGAGCAGTTCTTC.

This chain links TRBV28 with TRBJ2-1, with D possibly TRBD2 on 6 matching bases. Per the germline V gene, CDR1 is MDHEN and CDR2 is SYDVKM. This CDR3 contains 15 residues. V was cut by 4 bases and J by 3 bases, with 13 bases left in between. The CDR3 spells CASSSAGLIYNEQFF. The CDR3 DNA is TGTGCCAGCAGTTCGGCGGGACTTATCTACAATGAGCAGTTCTTC.

The chain is built from TRBV5-4 and TRBJ2-2; the D gene is possibly TRBD1 (6 bases). CDR3 size: 16 residues. Germline loops: CDR1 SGHNT, CDR2 YYREEE (reference sequence). Trimming shortened V by 1 base and J by 3 bases, and 13 bases separated the two germline ends. The CDR3 coding sequence is TGTGCCAGCAGCTTGAGTGGGGGCTTGGACACCGGGGAGCTGTTTTTT. The encoded protein is CASSLSGGLDTGELFF.

The chain employs TRBV3-1 (or the pseudogene TRBV3-2) and TRBJ1-5; maybe TRBD1 (5 bases). Germline V lookup: CDR1 LGHDT, CDR2 YNNKEL (reference sequence). The CDR3 is 15 amino acids. The V gene lost 3 bases and the J gene lost 4 bases, with 13 bases spanning the gap. CDR3 DNA sequence: TGTGCCAGCAGCCAGACCGGGGGGGGTAATCAGCCCCAGCATTTT. Translated: CASSQTGGGNQPQHF.

The rearrangement uses TRBV6-2 or TRBV6-3 and TRBJ2-7; D is perhaps TRBD2 (6 bases). Looked up from germline, CDR1 is MNHEY and CDR2 is SVGEGT. The CDR3 is 16 residues long. The V end was cut by 6 bases, the J end by 0 bases, with 18 bases between. The CDR3 sequence is CASSDPSGLGSYEQYF. Written as DNA, the CDR3 is TGTGCCAGCAGCGATCCGAGCGGGTTGGGCTCCTACGAGCAGTACTTC.

The chain is built from TRBV19 and TRBJ2-1, with 7 nucleotides matching TRBD2. CDR3 length: 16 residues. J gave up 6 bases and V 9 bases, and 17 bases lay outside the gene matches. Germline CDR1 and CDR2: LNHDA and SQIVND (reference sequence). CDR3 bases: TGTGCCAGCACCCCTAGAATAGCGGGCTCTCTCAATGAGCAGTTCTTC. Translation: CASTPRIAGSLNEQFF. Variable domain in full (rest from reference TRBV19 and TRBJ2-1): DGGITQSPKYLFRKEGQNVTLSCEQNLNHDAMYWYRQDPGQGLRLIYYSQIVNDFQKGDIAEGYSVSREKKESFPLTVTSAQKNPTAFYLCASTPRIAGSLNEQFFGPGTRLTVL.

The J gene is TRBJ2-2, the V gene TRBV5-1; D is undetermined. This CDR3 is built from 13 residues. Germline V gives CDR1 SGHRS, CDR2 YFSETQ. Between the trimmed V and J ends, which lost 0 bases and 5 bases, there was a span of 5 bases. The CDR3 is CASSLVGTGELFF. For the CDR3, the DNA is TGCGCCAGCAGCTTGGTGGGTACCGGGGAGCTGTTTTTT.

The gene calls are TRBV7-2 and TRBJ2-7, with a possible D match to TRBD1 (5 bases). V lost 4 bases to trimming and J lost 4 bases, with 20 bases between them. Germline-derived CDR1 and CDR2 are SGHTA and FQGNSA. The CDR3 has 16 residues. DNA of the CDR3: TGTGCCAGCAGCTCCTCCCATATGTGGGGCCGGTACGAGCAGTACTTC. It specifies CASSSSHMWGRYEQYF.

The rearrangement joins TRBV7-9 to TRBJ1-2, with 9 bases aligning to TRBD1. The ends lost 2 bases at V and 7 bases at J; junction bases unmatched: 11. Germline CDR1 SEHNR, CDR2 FQNEAQ (reference sequence). This CDR3 is built from 16 residues. The CDR3 coding sequence is TGTGCCAGCAGCTTACTTGGGACAGGGCCCGGGGGTGGCTACACCTTC. Translating gives CASSLLGTGPGGGYTF.

The V and J genes are TRBV27 and TRBJ2-7; weak D call: TRBD1 (5 bases). CDR1 is MNHEY and CDR2 is SMNVEV in the germline V gene (reference sequence). This CDR3 is built from 14 residues. V was trimmed by 9 bases and J by 2 bases, leaving 17 bases between them. The CDR3 DNA sequence: TGTGCCAGTTCTCGTGGGGCGGACCCCTACGAGCAGTACTTC. Amino acids: CASSRGADPYEQYF.

Only a few counts were recorded for this clone. The chain has TRBV9 and TRBJ1-6, with 7 positions matching TRBD1. The germline V gene has CDR1 SGDLS and CDR2 YYNGEE. The CDR3 extends over 15 amino acids. V dropped 4 bases and J dropped 5; count of bases not matched to a gene: 6. Here the CDR3 DNA reads TGTGCCAGCAGCCCCCGGGACAGAGATAATTCACCCCTCCACTTT. Protein product: CASSPRDRDNSPLHF.

V and J are TRBV29-1 and TRBJ2-7; 7 positions match TRBD2. Germline trimming cut 1 base from V and 2 bases from J; bases unmatched to any gene: 8. Germline assignment: CDR1 SQVTM and CDR2 ANQGSEA. The CDR3 is 15 amino acids. Here the CDR3 reads CSVEGIGGGTYEQYF. The CDR3 bases are TGCAGCGTTGAAGGGATTGGCGGGGGAACCTACGAGCAGTACTTC.

The V and J genes are TRBV6-5 and TRBJ1-2; 10 bases line up with TRBD1. The V gene's germline CDR1 is MNHEY and CDR2 SVGAGI. CDR3 length equals 14 residues. V trimming: 7 bases; J trimming: 7 bases; junction bases outside the gene matches: 9. The DNA for the CDR3 is TGTGCCAGCACCGAGGACAGGGGGTGGCTTGGCTACACCTTC. It specifies CASTEDRGWLGYTF.

CDR3 sequence: CASRQAGRQETQYF. CDR3 DNA: TGTGCCAGCCGACAGGCGGGGAGACAAGAGACCCAGTACTTC. The chain combines TRBV6-6 with TRBJ2-5; D might be TRBD1 or TRBD2, each matching 6 bases. The germline V gene has CDR1 MNHNY and CDR2 SVGAGI (reference sequence). The CDR3 length is 14 residues. The ends were cut back, 8 bases at V and 2 bases at J, with 15 bases in the middle.

The chain recombines TRBV9 with TRBJ1-2; TRBD1 agrees at 7 bases. The CDR3 runs 14 residues. V lost 4 bases to trimming and J lost 5 bases; unmatched junction nucleotides: 8. Per germline, CDR1 SGDLS and CDR2 YYNGEE. The CDR3 sequence: CASSQDRDLYGYTF. DNA for the CDR3: TGTGCCAGCAGCCAAGACAGGGACTTGTATGGCTACACCTTC.

The V call is TRBV5-8, the J call TRBJ1-2; 8 nucleotides agree with TRBD1. The CDR3 totals 17 residues. After removal of 4 bases from V and 0 bases from J, the junction contained 11 bases not matched to a gene. Germline lookup yields CDR1 SGHTS and CDR2 YDEGEE. This CDR3 is CASSLRRTGFTNYGYTF. The CDR3 region has the DNA TGTGCCAGCAGCCTAAGGCGGACAGGGTTTACTAACTATGGCTACACCTTC.